The rows below give T cell receptor beta chains drawn from one sample of a study of blood T cell repertoires in COVID-19. TCRdb keeps only in-frame clones here, not all; method: immunoSEQ multiplex PCR. This table holds about 320,000 clones, approximately 90% found once. Sequenced sample: peripheral blood. Receptors were obtained from a woman under 40 with COVID-19, enrolled during active disease. CDR3s include the opening cysteine and the closing phenylalanine or tryptophan. D genes are given only for firm matches. For some rows the clone size is stated as once, few or many, or as a class when expanded; others skip it.

V gene	J gene	clone size	D gene	CDR3 DNA	CDR3 protein
TRBV5-1	TRBJ2-3	.	TRBD2	TGCGCCAGCAGCTTGGGACCGGGACTAGTGTCTGGAGATACGCAGTATTTT	CASSLGPGLVSGDTQYF
TRBV2	TRBJ2-3	.	TRBD1	TGTGCCAGCAGGAACAGGGGGCGCCTGGGTCAGGATACGCAGTATTTT	CASRNRGRLGQDTQYF
TRBV5-6	TRBJ1-6	.	.	TGTGCCAGCAGCTTGGGATTTGGCACAGTAAATAATTCACCCCTCCACTTT	CASSLGFGTVNNSPLHF
TRBV5-1	TRBJ1-2	.	.	TGCGCCAGCAGCTTGAGTGGTGCGGGAGATAACTATGGCTACACCTTC	CASSLSGAGDNYGYTF
TRBV6-1	TRBJ1-1	once	TRBD1	TGTGCCAGCAGTGGGACAGGGCGCGACACTGAAGCTTTCTTT	CASSGTGRDTEAFF
TRBV4-1	TRBJ2-3	.	TRBD2	TGCGCCAGCAGCCAAGAGGGCAGCGGGGGGGCGAGAGATACGCAGTATTTT	CASSQEGSGGARDTQYF
TRBV5-1	TRBJ2-5	.	TRBD2	TGCGCCAGCAGCTTGCCATTGGGACTAGCGGGGTTAGAGACCCAGTACTTC	CASSLPLGLAGLETQYF
TRBV9	TRBJ1-2	.	.	TGTGCCAGCAGCGTAGAAGGAGGAGGCTACACCTTC	CASSVEGGGYTF
TRBV10-1	TRBJ2-6	.	TRBD1	TGCGCCGGATCCCGACAGGGAAGGGTTTCGTCTGGGGCCAACGTCCTGACTTTC	CAGSRQGRVSSGANVLTF
TRBV7-9	TRBJ2-5	.	TRBD2	TGTGCCAGCAGCTATCCAGCGGGGGTGAGGGAGACCCAGTACTTC	CASSYPAGVRETQYF
TRBV7-2	TRBJ2-3	.	.	TGTGCCAGCAGCCGCCAGGGGTCACCCATCTACACAGATACGCAGTATTTT	CASSRQGSPIYTDTQYF
TRBV5-1	TRBJ2-2	few	TRBD2	TGCGCCAGCAACAAGCTAGCGGGGGGGATCACCGGGGAGCTGTTTTTT	CASNKLAGGITGELFF
TRBV10-3	TRBJ1-1	.	.	TGTGCCATCAGTGAGTGGTCGGGCACTGAAGCTTTCTTT	CAISEWSGTEAFF
TRBV5-1	TRBJ1-2	.	.	TGCGCCAGCAGCGTGGGGAGCGGCTACACCTTC	CASSVGSGYTF
TRBV27	TRBJ1-5	.	.	TGTGCCAGCAGTATGACAGCGAGCAATCAGCCCCAGCATTTT	CASSMTASNQPQHF